The 22 T cell receptor beta chains presented below share a single source sample, sequenced in a study of CD8 T cells in ankylosing spondylitis. Overall study findings and caveats: About 8 highly homologous variants made up a TCR beta motif that seemed to typify ankylosing spondylitis blood.

No antigen has been assigned to these receptors. TCRdb used MiXCR to reprocess the 5' RACE reads, holding one entry per CDR3 protein. This table has fewer than 550,000 distinct CDR3 sequences, 5.3% appearing once. The sample taken for sequencing was blood, either unsorted or a sorted T cell fraction (not recorded which). These receptors were taken from a male donor with ankylosing spondylitis.

The V gene is TRBV6-4, the J gene TRBJ2-2; D is unclear. V gave up 0 bases and J gave up 0 bases, with 8 bases separating them. Germline CDR1 and CDR2: MRHNA and SNTAGT. The CDR3 totals 16 residues. The CDR3 is CASSDSENPNTGELFF. CDR3 nucleotide sequence: TGTGCCAGCAGTGACTCTGAGAATCCGAACACCGGGGAGCTGTTTTTT.

This clonotype was observed many times. The chain uses TRBV7-2 and TRBJ2-4; the D gene could be TRBD1 or TRBD2 (5 bases each). The germline CDR1 and CDR2 sequences are SGHTA and FQGNSA. V lost 5 bases to trimming and J lost 13 bases, with 12 bases between them. The CDR3 covers 11 residues. The CDR3 loop is CASSLGDAQYF. The CDR3 DNA sequence: TGTGCCAGCAGCCTGGGGGACGCCCAGTACTTC.

The table lists this clonotype with a few counts. At one end, the junction sequence differs from germline, possibly due to a read error. The J gene is TRBJ2-2, the V gene TRBV7-7, with no clear D. The CDR3 covers 13 residues. Germline lookup yields CDR1 SSHAT and CDR2 FNYEAQ (reference sequence). CDR3 nucleotide sequence: TGTGCTAGCAGCCATCTAAGCACCGGGGAGCTGTTTTTT. It translates to CASSHLSTGELFF.

This clonotype was recorded at least ten times. The chain recombines TRBV20-1 with TRBJ2-7; TRBD2 matches at 8 bases. The CDR3 length is 14 residues. J lost 4 bases, V lost 5 bases, and 10 bases had no gene match. CDR1 DFQATT and CDR2 SNEGSKA come from the germline V gene (reference sequence). This chain's CDR3 is CSAGTGTRVYEQYF. In DNA form, the CDR3 reads TGCAGTGCTGGAACCGGGACTAGGGTTTACGAGCAGTACTTC.

This clonotype was found many times. This rearrangement joins TRBV5-1 to TRBJ2-5, with D uncertain. Germline V gene data show CDR1 as SGHRS and CDR2 as YFSETQ. Trimming shortened V by 0 bases and J by 3 bases, and 9 bases separated the two germline ends. This CDR3 spans 14 amino acids. The CDR3 here is CASSLVGREETQYF. For the CDR3, the DNA is TGCGCCAGCAGCTTGGTCGGCAGAGAAGAGACCCAGTACTTC.

This clonotype was observed many times. The gene calls are TRBV7-2 and TRBJ1-2; D gene uncertain. Germline loops: CDR1 SGHTA, CDR2 FQGNSA. Deletions cut 0 bases from V and 6 bases from J, with 14 bases between. This CDR3 is built from 15 residues. CDR3 residues: CASSLASAVYNGYTF. Written as DNA, the CDR3 is TGTGCCAGCAGCTTAGCGTCGGCGGTTTACAATGGCTACACCTTC.

This clonotype was seen only a few times. The chain recombines TRBV11-2 with TRBJ2-2; 9 bases agree with TRBD1. Unmatched junction bases numbered 8, after V lost 5 bases and J lost 7 bases. The CDR3 contains 15 residues. Germline V lookup: CDR1 SGHAT, CDR2 FQNNGV. The CDR3 loop is CASSLRDRAIGELFF. The CDR3 region has the DNA TGTGCCAGCAGCCTCCGGGACAGGGCGATCGGGGAGCTGTTTTTT.

This clonotype occurred many times. The chain links TRBV11-2 to TRBJ2-1; 10 bases agree with TRBD2. This CDR3 spans 16 amino acids. V dropped 6 bases and J dropped 4; count of bases not matched to a gene: 9. CDR1 and CDR2 from the germline V gene are SGHAT and FQNNGV. Written as DNA, the CDR3 is TGTGCCAGCAGGTTGATAGCGGGAGGTAATTACAATGAGCAGTTCTTC. The encoded protein is CASRLIAGGNYNEQFF.

This clonotype was seen many times. The chain links TRBV4-2 to TRBJ1-4; D possibly corresponds to TRBD1 (6 bases). Per germline, CDR1 LGHNA and CDR2 YNFKEQ. Trimming removed 3 bases at V and 16 bases at J, with 18 bases between. The CDR3 totals 13 residues. CDR3 residues: CASSQQTGRVEFF. The CDR3 region has the DNA TGTGCCAGCAGCCAGCAGACAGGAAGGGTTGAGTTTTTT.

The J gene is TRBJ2-1, the V gene TRBV28, with a possible D match to TRBD2 (6 bases). Germline values: CDR1 MDHEN, CDR2 SYDVKM. The CDR3 consists of 12 residues. Trimming cost V 7 bases and J 8 bases, with 12 bases left between them. The CDR3 loop is CASMGRRYEQFF. CDR3 coding DNA: TGTGCCAGCATGGGGAGGAGGTATGAGCAGTTCTTC.

This clonotype was picked up a small number of times. The chain is built from TRBV7-2 and TRBJ1-4, with a tentative D call TRBD1 (5 bases). The CDR3 is made up of 14 amino acids. V was clipped by 2 bases and J by 7 bases, with 11 bases between them. Per germline, CDR1 SGHTA and CDR2 FQGNSA. CDR3 nucleotides: TGTGCCAGCAGCTTACGGGGCTTTGTTGAAAAACTGTTTTTT. It yields the protein CASSLRGFVEKLFF.

The rearrangement joins TRBV6-1 to TRBJ1-1; no clear D gene. The CDR3 is 13 amino acids. Per the germline V gene, CDR1 is MNHNS and CDR2 is SASEGT. Deletions cut 6 bases from V and 4 bases from J, with 12 bases between. CDR3 sequence: CASRGFGSTEAFF. In nucleotides, the CDR3 is TGTGCCAGCAGGGGGTTTGGGAGCACTGAAGCTTTCTTT.

This clonotype was seen ten or more times. The chain links TRBV20-1 to TRBJ2-3; D uncertain. The V gene's germline CDR1 is DFQATT and CDR2 SNEGSKA (reference sequence). CDR3 length: 12 amino acids. V dropped 4 bases and J dropped 2 bases, with 7 bases sitting between them. CDR3 sequence (DNA): TGCAGTGCTACTCCATACACAGATACGCAGTATTTT. Its protein product is CSATPYTDTQYF.

This clonotype has at least ten counts. CDR3 sequence: CASSLLSAGTRGEQFF. CDR3 nucleotide sequence: TGTGCCAGCAGTTTATTGTCGGCAGGGACTCGGGGAGAGCAGTTCTTC. This rearrangement joins TRBV28 to TRBJ2-1; D possibly corresponds to TRBD2 (6 bases). The V gene lost 1 base and the J gene lost 10 bases, with 20 bases spanning the gap. CDR1 is MDHEN and CDR2 is SYDVKM in the germline V gene. This CDR3 has 16 amino acids.

This clonotype appeared a few times. The chain employs TRBV7-3 and TRBJ1-2; a weak D match, TRBD1 (5 bases). The CDR3 spans 13 residues. Trimming removed 1 base from V and 6 bases from J, with 9 bases in between. CDR1 and CDR2 from the germline V gene are SGHTA and FQGTGA. Here the CDR3 DNA reads TGTGCCAGCAGCTTAAGGTCGGGGGATGGCTACACCTTC. It translates to CASSLRSGDGYTF. The variable domain in full, with the rest retrieved from reference TRBV7-3 and TRBJ1-2, is GAGVSQTPSNKVTEKGKYVELRCDPISGHTALYWYRQSLGQGPEFLIYFQGTGAADDSGLPNDRFFAVRPEGSVSTLKIQRTERGDSAVYLCASSLRSGDGYTFGSGTRLTVV.

DNA for the CDR3: TGCGCCAGCAGCTTCGGGGACAGGCCTACACAAGATACGCAGTATTTT. This codes for CASSFGDRPTQDTQYF. This chain connects TRBV5-1 to TRBJ2-3, with 8 bases matching TRBD1. Unmatched junction bases numbered 10, after V lost 2 bases and J lost 5 bases. The CDR3 spans 16 residues. Germline V lookup: CDR1 SGHRS, CDR2 YFSETQ.

This clonotype has at least ten counts. The chain uses TRBV4-2 and TRBJ2-3; 8 bases align to TRBD2. The CDR3 sequence is 16 residues long. Trimming took 4 bases from V and 4 from J; bases not matched to a gene: 10. The germline V gene encodes CDR1 LGHNA and CDR2 YNFKEQ. The CDR3: CASSLQAGAPPDTQYF. The CDR3 DNA reads TGTGCCAGCAGCCTACAAGCGGGAGCCCCTCCAGATACGCAGTATTTT.

At least ten counts were recorded for this clonotype. This chain connects TRBV20-1 to TRBJ1-2; D not certain. The CDR3 has 12 amino acids. Between the trimmed V and J ends, which lost 1 base and 3 bases, there was a span of 6 bases. Germline loops: CDR1 DFQATT, CDR2 SNEGSKA (reference sequence). CDR3 sequence: CSARGSHYGYTF. The CDR3 DNA follows: TGCAGTGCTAGAGGCAGTCACTATGGCTACACCTTC.

This clonotype was recorded at least ten times. V is TRBV12-3 or TRBV12-4 and J is TRBJ1-2, with TRBD1 matching over 7 bases. The CDR3 is 16 residues long. The V segment lost 1 base and the J segment 5 bases; nucleotides outside the gene matches: 10. CDR3 protein: CASSLGGPTGRYGYTF. In DNA, the CDR3 is TGTGCCAGCAGTTTAGGGGGACCGACAGGGAGATATGGCTACACCTTC.

At least ten counts were recorded for this clonotype. This chain uses TRBV5-1 with TRBJ1-2; tentatively, D is TRBD1 (5 bases). CDR1 is SGHRS and CDR2 is YFSETQ in the germline V gene. The V and J ends lost 1 base and 2 bases respectively, with 9 bases between them. This CDR3 has 14 amino acids. The CDR3 spells CASSLTGRNYGYTF. The CDR3 region has the DNA TGCGCCAGCAGCTTGACGGGGCGGAACTATGGCTACACCTTC.

This clonotype was counted many times. The chain has TRBV15 and TRBJ1-2; D not certain. Trimming removed 6 bases at V and 3 bases at J, with 8 bases between. This CDR3 has 12 amino acids. CDR1 is LNHNV and CDR2 is YYDKDF in the germline V gene (reference sequence). CDR3 protein: CATSSGYYGYTF. The CDR3 DNA follows: TGTGCCACCAGTTCGGGATACTATGGCTACACCTTC.

This clonotype was observed many times. The gene calls are TRBV5-1 and TRBJ1-1; D might be TRBD1 (6 bases). The CDR3 consists of 16 residues. The germline V gene encodes CDR1 SGHRS and CDR2 YFSETQ. V was shortened by 3 bases and J by 6 bases, with 21 bases between the two germline ends. The CDR3 coding sequence is TGCGCCAGCAGCTCGGTTTTGTCAGGGGTTAACGCTGAAGCTTTCTTT. Translation: CASSSVLSGVNAEAFF.